Listed below are T cell receptor beta chains from one sample, sequenced in a study of T-cell reconstitution after alpha-beta-depleted transplantation in children. TCRdb re-called the PCR reads through MiXCR, storing one row per CDR3 protein. The sample has hundreds of thousands of distinct CDR3 sequences, roughly 15% seen once. Sequences were derived from PBMCs, mostly from graft donor cells, sampled 360 days after TCRalphabeta/CD19-depleted stem cell transplant. These receptors were obtained from a male patient younger than 18 who had a stem cell transplant for acute lymphoblastic leukemia, so the T cells may come from the graft donor. Each CDR3 is given with its conserved first and last residue. A D gene is named only where the DNA matches it firmly. The size of a clone is reported for some rows only, either as once, few or many, or as a class for expanded clones.

j_gene | v_gene | abundance | d_gene | CDR3nt | CDR3aa
TRBJ1-3 | TRBV19 | - | - | TGTGCCAGTAGTATTTGGACCTCTGGAAACACCATATATTTT | CASSIWTSGNTIYF
TRBJ1-5 | TRBV20-1 | few | TRBD1 | TGCAGTGCTAGAGGGGGACAGAGCCTCAATCAGCCCCAGCATTTT | CSARGGQSLNQPQHF
TRBJ2-1 | TRBV15 | many | TRBD2 | TGTGCCACCAGCAGAGAATGGGGGGGTTCCTACAATGAGCAGTTCTTC | CATSREWGGSYNEQFF
TRBJ2-1 | TRBV19 | - | TRBD1 | TGTGCCAGTAGTCGGACAGGGATCTCCCACAATGAGCAGTTCTTC | CASSRTGISHNEQFF
TRBJ2-3 | TRBV20-1 | - | TRBD1 | TGCAGTGCTGCTTGGTCGGGACAGGGCACAGATACGCAGTATTTT | CSAAWSGQGTDTQYF
TRBJ2-3 | TRBV7-6 | - | TRBD2 | TGTGCCAGCAGCTTAGAGGCGAGCGGGGTCACAGATACGCAGTATTTT | CASSLEASGVTDTQYF
TRBJ2-4 | TRBV6-2/TRBV6-3 | many | TRBD1 | TGTGCCAGCCACACAACAGGGGTCAAAAGCATTCAGTACTTC | CASHTTGVKSIQYF
TRBJ1-6 | TRBV5-1 | - | TRBD1 | TGCGCCAGCAGCTTAGACTTTCCGGGACAGGGAGGGTCACCCCTCCACTTT | CASSLDFPGQGGSPLHF
TRBJ2-2 | TRBV5-1 | - | TRBD2 | TGCGCCAGCAGCTGGACTAGCGGGAACTCCGGGCAGCTGTTTTTT | CASSWTSGNSGQLFF
TRBJ2-1 | TRBV10-3 | - | - | TGTGCCATCAGTGATGATGAGTCCTACAATGAGCAGTTCTTC | CAISDDESYNEQFF
TRBJ1-1 | TRBV4-1 | - | - | TGCGCCAGCAGCCAAGACGGTAGAGGGCTGGGTGAAGCTTTCTTT | CASSQDGRGLGEAFF
TRBJ1-5 | TRBV6-5 | - | - | TGTGCCAGCAGATGGGCAGGTGGGCTCAATCAGCCCCAGCATTTT | CASRWAGGLNQPQHF
TRBJ2-3 | TRBV7-9 | - | TRBD2 | TGTGCCAGCAGCCTCGGGAGGGGCCTCACAGATACGCAGTATTTT | CASSLGRGLTDTQYF
TRBJ2-1 | TRBV5-1 | - | TRBD2 | TGCGCCAGCAGCTCCAGGCTAGCGGGAGGAATCTTCTACAATGAGCAGTTCTTC | CASSSRLAGGIFYNEQFF
TRBJ2-7 | TRBV3-1 | few | - | TGTGCCAGCAGCCAAGATTCGGAGGCCCCCGCAGAGGAGCAGTACTTC | CASSQDSEAPAEEQYF
TRBJ2-3 | TRBV5-1 | few | TRBD1 | TGCGCCAGCACTCCGGGAGACAGGGGGCGCGGGGCAGATACGCAGTATTTT | CASTPGDRGRGADTQYF
TRBJ2-7 | TRBV27 | many | TRBD2 | TGTGCCAGCAGTTTATCCGGACTAGCGAAAGGGCACGAGCAGTACTTC | CASSLSGLAKGHEQYF
TRBJ2-7 | TRBV9 | - | - | TGTGCCAGCAGCGTAGAGTGGACTGAGGACTACGAGCAGTACTTC | CASSVEWTEDYEQYF
TRBJ2-1 | TRBV18 | few | - | TGTGCCAGCTCCCAATTTTGGGGACGGGATGAGCAGTTCTTC | CASSQFWGRDEQFF
TRBJ2-6 | TRBV10-3 | few | - | TGTGCCGCTTCAGCGCGCTCTGGGGCCAACGTCCTGACTTTC | CAASARSGANVLTF
TRBJ2-7 | TRBV29-1 | - | TRBD2 | TGCAGCGTGTTTAGCGGGAGCTACGAGCAGTACTTC | CSVFSGSYEQYF
TRBJ1-6 | TRBV5-1 | few | - | TGCGCCAGCAGCTTGGGCGGGACGGAGAATTCACCCCTCCACTTT | CASSLGGTENSPLHF
TRBJ2-7 | TRBV7-9 | - | - | TGTGCCAGCAACTTAGCTAGCGAACCCCTCGATCAGTACTTC | CASNLASEPLDQYF
TRBJ2-7 | TRBV3-1 | - | TRBD2 | TGTGCCAGCAGCCCATTTTGGCTAGCGGGAGAGGCTTACGAGCAGTACTTC | CASSPFWLAGEAYEQYF
TRBJ2-1 | TRBV7-3 | - | - | TGTGCCAGCAGCCTGGGACAAGCGGGAATGAACAATGAGCAGTTCTTC | CASSLGQAGMNNEQFF
TRBJ1-6 | TRBV12-3/TRBV12-4 | few | - | TGTGCCAGCAGGTGGACGGAGAATTCACCCCTCCACTTT | CASRWTENSPLHF
TRBJ2-5 | TRBV7-2 | - | - | TGTGCCAGCAGCTTAATGGGGGGGCTAGCCGTAGAGACCCAGTACTTC | CASSLMGGLAVETQYF
TRBJ2-2 | TRBV9 | - | TRBD2 | TGTGCCAGCAGCGCAACTAGCGGGAGTGTAACCGGGGAGCTGTTTTTT | CASSATSGSVTGELFF
TRBJ2-1 | TRBV27 | few | - | TGTGCCAGCAGTTTCTGGAGGGGGGGTTCGTTTAATGAGCAGTTCTTC | CASSFWRGGSFNEQFF
TRBJ2-3 | TRBV6-7 | - | - | TGTGCCAGCAGTTACTCGACCCCCCGAGGGGCAGGCCTCACAGATACGCAGTATTTT | CASSYSTPRGAGLTDTQYF
TRBJ1-5 | TRBV12-3/TRBV12-4 | - | - | TGTGCCAGCCGCACCGGGACGGTGAATCAGCCCCAGCATTTT | CASRTGTVNQPQHF
TRBJ1-2 | TRBV18 | - | TRBD1 | TGTGCCAGCTCAACTCTACAGGGGCCGAGTGGCTACACCTTC | CASSTLQGPSGYTF
TRBJ2-1 | TRBV12-3/TRBV12-4 | - | TRBD1 | TGTGCCAGCAGTCTTCACCTCTCCTCCGGGACAGGGACTTACAATGAGCAGTTCTTC | CASSLHLSSGTGTYNEQFF
TRBJ2-5 | TRBV10-3 | few | - | TGTGCCATCAGTGACGACTTAGTTTCAGAGACCCAGTACTTC | CAISDDLVSETQYF
TRBJ2-5 | TRBV2 | once | - | TGTGCCAGCAGCTCAAAGGGGGGGCCTCAAGAGACCCAGTACTTC | CASSSKGGPQETQYF
TRBJ1-5 | TRBV20-1 | few | - | TGCAGTGCCCCCGAAGGCAGGGTCAATCAGCCCCAGCATTTT | CSAPEGRVNQPQHF
TRBJ2-1 | TRBV6-1 | - | TRBD2 | TGTGCCAGCAGCCGACGACTAGCGGGAGGTTCCTACAATGAGCAGTTCTTC | CASSRRLAGGSYNEQFF
TRBJ2-5 | TRBV15 | few | - | TGTGCCACCAGCAGTCTCACAGATCCCCGGGGAGAGACCCAGTACTTC | CATSSLTDPRGETQYF
TRBJ2-2 | TRBV15 | - | TRBD2 | TGTGCCACCAGCAAGGAGAGGGGACTAGGACTTTCCGGGGAGCTGTTTTTT | CATSKERGLGLSGELFF
TRBJ2-5 | TRBV15 | - | TRBD1 | TGTGCCACCAGCAGAGGGGGGACAGCGGAGACCCAGTACTTC | CATSRGGTAETQYF
TRBJ2-1 | TRBV24-1 | - | TRBD1 | TGTGCCACCAGTGATTTGGAAGGGACAGGGGTGGGCAATGAGCAGTTCTTC | CATSDLEGTGVGNEQFF